The rows below give T cell receptor beta chains drawn from one sample of a study of T-cell reconstitution after alpha-beta-depleted transplantation in children. TCRdb used MiXCR to reprocess the PCR reads, holding one entry per CDR3 protein. The sample holds hundreds of thousands of distinct CDR3 sequences, around 13% seen once. This specimen was PBMCs, mostly from graft donor cells, taken 360 days after TCRalphabeta/CD19-depleted stem cell transplant. Source of these receptors: a male patient aged 10 to 17 who had a stem cell transplant for acute myeloid leukemia, so the T cells may come from the graft donor. CDR3s include the opening cysteine and the closing phenylalanine or tryptophan. A D gene is named only where the DNA matches it firmly. Size tells how often a clone was seen (once, few, many) or the class of an expanded clone, and some rows leave it out.

d_gene,j_gene,abundance,v_gene,CDR3nt,CDR3aa
NA,TRBJ2-7,NA,TRBV14,TGTGCCAGCAGCCTGAGAGGACAGTCCTACGAGCAGTACTTC,CASSLRGQSYEQYF
NA,TRBJ2-2,NA,TRBV24-1,TGTGCCACCAGGAGTAGCGGCAACACCGGGGAGCTGTTTTTT,CATRSSGNTGELFF
NA,TRBJ1-2,NA,TRBV18,TGTGCCAGCTCTCCTAAAGAACGGAATCCGAACTATGGCTACACCTTC,CASSPKERNPNYGYTF
TRBD2,TRBJ2-5,many,TRBV12-3/TRBV12-4,TGTGCCAGCAGTTTAGCGCTAGCTAGCGGAACGGGAGAGACCCAGTACTTC,CASSLALASGTGETQYF
NA,TRBJ2-1,many,TRBV24-1,TGTGCCACCAGTGGGAGACTCAGGGAAAGGAATGAGCAGTTCTTC,CATSGRLRERNEQFF
NA,TRBJ2-3,NA,TRBV12-3/TRBV12-4,TGTACCTTCAGTTTAGTACTGGGTCCGAGGGGAGGCGGCACAGATACGCAGTATTTT,CTFSLVLGPRGGGTDTQYF
NA,TRBJ2-3,NA,TRBV28,TGTGCCAGCAACGGCTTTTCAGATACGCAGTATTTT,CASNGFSDTQYF
TRBD2,TRBJ2-3,NA,TRBV4-2,TGTGCCAGCAGCCAATCTCAGCGGGAGAGGTTTGATACGCAGTATTTT,CASSQSQRERFDTQYF
TRBD1,TRBJ2-5,NA,TRBV29-1,TGCAGCGTTAATACAGGGGGCGTGGGAGAGACCCAGTACTTC,CSVNTGGVGETQYF
TRBD2,TRBJ2-7,NA,TRBV4-3,TGCGCCAGCAGCCAAGATCTGGGGGGGGGGTACGAGCAGTACTTC,CASSQDLGGGYEQYF
TRBD1,TRBJ2-5,few,TRBV20-1,TGCAGTGCTCGGAAAGACAGGGGCGGTGTGATAGAGACCCAGTACTTC,CSARKDRGGVIETQYF
TRBD1,TRBJ2-7,few,TRBV25-1,TGTGCCAGCAGTGAGACCGGGACAGCCCCCTACGAGCAGTACTTC,CASSETGTAPYEQYF
TRBD2,TRBJ2-7,NA,TRBV6-5,TGTGCCAGCAGTTACCTCCGGACTAGCGGGAGGATTGGGGAGCAGTACTTC,CASSYLRTSGRIGEQYF
NA,TRBJ2-2,many,TRBV15,TGTGCCACCAGCAGAGCAGGGACGGTAGCCGGGGAGCTGTTTTTT,CATSRAGTVAGELFF
NA,TRBJ2-7,NA,TRBV18,TGTGCCAGCTCACCGTACTCGCCCTCGGGCGAGCAGTACTTC,CASSPYSPSGEQYF
TRBD2,TRBJ2-1,few,TRBV20-1,TGCAGTGCTAGAGATCGTACGACTAGCGGGAGTATAAATGAGCAGTTCTTC,CSARDRTTSGSINEQFF
NA,TRBJ2-5,many,TRBV20-1,TGCAGTGCCCACGACGAACGGGCATTTTACGAGACCCAGTACTTC,CSAHDERAFYETQYF
NA,TRBJ2-7,NA,TRBV2,TGTGCCACGTGGCAGGGGTACGAGCAGTACTTC,CATWQGYEQYF
TRBD1,TRBJ2-2,NA,TRBV7-9,TGTGCCAGCAGCCTTGACCAGGGACAGATCACCGGGGAGCTGTTTTTT,CASSLDQGQITGELFF
NA,TRBJ2-1,few,TRBV12-3/TRBV12-4,TGTGCCAGCACCTTCCATTACAATGAGCAGTTCTTC,CASTFHYNEQFF
NA,TRBJ2-1,few,TRBV6-2/TRBV6-3,TGTGCCAGCAAGCTAGCGCAAAACAATGAGCAGTTCTTC,CASKLAQNNEQFF
TRBD1,TRBJ2-7,NA,TRBV5-1,TGCGCCAGCCGGGGGACAGGGGGCTCTTCCGAGCAGTACTTC,CASRGTGGSSEQYF
NA,TRBJ1-2,NA,TRBV28,TGTGCCAGCAGTTTATTCCAGGGTACTGGCTACACCTTC,CASSLFQGTGYTF
NA,TRBJ1-3,many,TRBV7-6,TGTGCCAGCAGCTTAGCGGCGGGGGCTGGAAACACCATATATTTT,CASSLAAGAGNTIYF
NA,TRBJ2-1,few,TRBV29-1,TGCAGCGTTGTGGTAGCAGGGGACAAGTCCTACAATGAGCAGTTCTTC,CSVVVAGDKSYNEQFF
NA,TRBJ1-1,few,TRBV30,TGTGCCTGGAGTGTCTCCGGGAGCGCTGAAGCTTTCTTT,CAWSVSGSAEAFF
NA,TRBJ1-1,NA,TRBV18,TGTGCCAGCTCCGGCATAGGTGGGAACACTGAAGCTTTCTTT,CASSGIGGNTEAFF
NA,TRBJ2-5,NA,TRBV7-2,TGTGCCAGCAGCTTTACCGCCGGGGGCGGGACCCAGTACTTC,CASSFTAGGGTQYF
NA,TRBJ2-7,few,TRBV7-2,TGTGCCAGCAGCTTAGCGCGGACACCCTACGAGCAGTACTTC,CASSLARTPYEQYF
TRBD2,TRBJ2-1,NA,TRBV20-1,TGCAGTGCCATGAAAGGGACTAGCGGGAATCTTCGGTGGGGCAATGAGCAGTTCTTC,CSAMKGTSGNLRWGNEQFF
NA,TRBJ2-5,many,TRBV12-3/TRBV12-4,TGTGCCAGCAGTTTACTAGGGTTGGAAGAGACCCAGTACTTC,CASSLLGLEETQYF
TRBD2,TRBJ2-3,NA,TRBV20-1,TGCAGTGCTGTTCGAGCGGGATCGGGCACAGATACGCAGTATTTT,CSAVRAGSGTDTQYF
NA,TRBJ1-1,NA,TRBV7-9,TGTGCCAGCAACCAAGTTGGGACTGAAGCTTTCTTT,CASNQVGTEAFF
NA,TRBJ2-2,few,TRBV12-5,TGTGCTAGTGGTTTAGCGAAGGGACACACCGGGGAGCTGTTTTTT,CASGLAKGHTGELFF
TRBD2,TRBJ2-1,NA,TRBV27,TGTGCCAGCAGCTCTCTAGCGGAATCGGGTGAGCAGTTCTTC,CASSSLAESGEQFF
NA,TRBJ2-3,many,TRBV21-1,TGTGCCAGCAGCAAAGACTCGCGCGGGAGGAGTACAGATACGCAGTATTTT,CASSKDSRGRSTDTQYF
NA,TRBJ1-6,many,TRBV28,TGTGCCAGCAGTACGCCCCCATCGGGTTCACCCCTCCACTTT,CASSTPPSGSPLHF
NA,TRBJ2-7,few,TRBV5-5,TGTGCCAGCAGCCCAGCGGTGAGGACCGACTACGAGCAGTACTTC,CASSPAVRTDYEQYF
TRBD1,TRBJ2-1,NA,TRBV12-3/TRBV12-4,TGTGCCAGCAGTTTATTACAGGGGCTAGACTACAATGAGCAGTTCTTC,CASSLLQGLDYNEQFF
TRBD2,TRBJ2-3,NA,TRBV28,TGTGCCAGCACCCTATATGGGGGGGCAGATACGCAGTATTTT,CASTLYGGADTQYF
NA,TRBJ2-1,many,TRBV15,TGTGCCACCAGCAGAGCCCCTAGGAACAGCAACAATGAGCAGTTCTTC,CATSRAPRNSNNEQFF
NA,TRBJ1-1,NA,TRBV7-2,TGTGCCAGCAGCTTAGATTTCAGGGATGAAGCTTTCTTT,CASSLDFRDEAFF
TRBD2,TRBJ2-7,NA,TRBV18,TGTGCCAGCTCGACCGGGGTAGCGGGAACCTACGAGCAGTACTTC,CASSTGVAGTYEQYF
NA,TRBJ1-3,few,TRBV20-1,TGCAGTGCTAGAGATACCCTGAACTCTGGAAACACCATATATTTT,CSARDTLNSGNTIYF
NA,TRBJ2-2,NA,TRBV12-3/TRBV12-4,TGTGCCAGCATGCACTTTGGGGGAGCGAACACCGGGGAGCTGTTTTTT,CASMHFGGANTGELFF
NA,TRBJ2-5,many,TRBV2,TGTGCCAGCATTTGGGTGACAGAAGAGACCCAGTACTTC,CASIWVTEETQYF
TRBD1,TRBJ2-3,many,TRBV5-1,TGCGCCAGCACCCGGGACAGGGCCACAGATACGCAGTATTTT,CASTRDRATDTQYF